The source of this T cell receptor beta chain is a study of blood T cell repertoires in COVID-19. Study overall: PBMCs, B-cell-depleted T cells, or T cells provided the cDNA or gDNA that made up the material.

V was cut by 2 bases and J by 2 bases, with 20 bases left in between. This CDR3 spans 19 amino acids. Germline CDR1 SGHRS, CDR2 YFSETQ. Participants were aged about 18 to 90 years, lived in over 20 US areas, and enrolled virtually. Before being deemed recovered, Cohort 3 donors had two negative PCRs, clearance, or symptom resolution. Authors' methods: Amplified reference gene primers provided the basis for estimating nucleated cell counts. Assay: immunoSEQ multiplex PCR; the TCRdb copy retains only in-frame clones and omits some. The DNA gave D and trimming, while V, J and clone size come from that table. The sample has roughly 500,000 clones; around 89% are singletons.

This TCR was sampled from a woman aged 40 to 50 who had recovered from COVID-19. The chain uses TRBV5-1 and TRBJ2-6; a weak D match, TRBD2 (6 bases). The sequenced material came from PBMCs or T cells enriched from blood (not recorded which). CDR3 nucleotide sequence: TGCGCCAGCAGCTTTGGACCGCGGGGTTCTCCAGCTGGGGCCAACGTCCTGACTTTC. This encodes CASSFGPRGSPAGANVLTF.